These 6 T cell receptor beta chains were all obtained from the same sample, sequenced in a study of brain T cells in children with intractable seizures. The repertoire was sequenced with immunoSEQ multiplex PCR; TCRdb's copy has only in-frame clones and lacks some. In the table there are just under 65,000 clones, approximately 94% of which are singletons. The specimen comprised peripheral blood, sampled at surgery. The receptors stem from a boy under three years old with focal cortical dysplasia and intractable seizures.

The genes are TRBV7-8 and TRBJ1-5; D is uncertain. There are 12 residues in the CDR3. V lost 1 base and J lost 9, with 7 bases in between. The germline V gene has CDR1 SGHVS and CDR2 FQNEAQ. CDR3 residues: CASSLVTGPQHF. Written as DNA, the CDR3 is TGTGCCAGCAGCTTAGTGACGGGGCCCCAGCATTTT. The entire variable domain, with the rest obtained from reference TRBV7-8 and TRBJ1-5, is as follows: GAGVSQSPRYKVAKRGQDVALRCDPISGHVSLFWYQQALGQGPEFLTYFQNEAQLDKSGLPSDRFFAERPEGSVSTLKIQRTQQEDSAVYLCASSLVTGPQHFGDGTRLSIL.

CDR3 in amino acids: CASSRWTSGRAGNEQFF. The CDR3 region has the DNA TGCGCCAGCAGCCGTTGGACTAGCGGGAGGGCCGGGAATGAGCAGTTCTTC. V is TRBV4-1 and J is TRBJ2-1; 15 bases agree with TRBD2. The CDR3 runs 17 residues. Per germline, CDR1 MGHRA and CDR2 YSYEKL. The trim removed 4 bases at V and 7 bases at J, leaving 8 bases unmatched.

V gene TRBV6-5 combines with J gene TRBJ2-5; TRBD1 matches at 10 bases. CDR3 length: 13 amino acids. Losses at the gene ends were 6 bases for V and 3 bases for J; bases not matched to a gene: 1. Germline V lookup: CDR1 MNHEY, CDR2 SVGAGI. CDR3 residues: CASRGTGEETQYF. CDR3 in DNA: TGTGCCAGCAGGGGGACAGGGGAAGAGACCCAGTACTTC.

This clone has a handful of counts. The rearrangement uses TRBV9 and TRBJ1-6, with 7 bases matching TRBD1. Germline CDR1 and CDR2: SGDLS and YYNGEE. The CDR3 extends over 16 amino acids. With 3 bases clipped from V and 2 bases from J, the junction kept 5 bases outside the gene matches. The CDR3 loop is CASSARQGPYNSPLHF. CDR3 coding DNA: TGTGCCAGCAGCGCTCGACAGGGTCCCTATAATTCACCCCTCCACTTT.

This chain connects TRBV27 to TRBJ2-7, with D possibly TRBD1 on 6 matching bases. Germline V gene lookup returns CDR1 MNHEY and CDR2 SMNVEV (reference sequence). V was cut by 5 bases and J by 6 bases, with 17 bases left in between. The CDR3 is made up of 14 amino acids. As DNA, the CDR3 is TGTGCCAGCAGTCCAACAGGGCTTCGCATCGAGCAGTACTTC. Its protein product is CASSPTGLRIEQYF.

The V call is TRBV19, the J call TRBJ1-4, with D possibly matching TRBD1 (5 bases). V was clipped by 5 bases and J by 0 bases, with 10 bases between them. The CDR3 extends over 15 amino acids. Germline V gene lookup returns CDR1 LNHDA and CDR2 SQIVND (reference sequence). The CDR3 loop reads CASSARQTTNEKLFF. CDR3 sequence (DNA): TGTGCCAGTAGTGCTAGACAGACAACTAATGAAAAACTGTTTTTT.